The 10 T cell receptor beta chains reported below all come from one sample, sequenced in a study of blood T cell repertoires in COVID-19. Method: immunoSEQ multiplex PCR; TCRdb's copy keeps in-frame clones and lacks some. The sample yields fewer than 250,000 clones, 80% to 90% seen once. Material: peripheral blood. The receptors originated from a man between 50 and 59 years old with active or convalescent COVID-19.

The chain combines TRBV5-5 with TRBJ1-6; D remains ambiguous. The CDR3 has 16 residues. The V and J ends lost 5 bases and 2 bases respectively, with 14 bases between them. Germline V CDR1 and CDR2: SGHKS, YYEKEE (reference sequence). Written as DNA, the CDR3 is TGTGCCAGCAGTCGGGAGCCGAGACCCTATAATTCACCCCTCCACTTT. It yields the protein CASSREPRPYNSPLHF.

The rearrangement joins TRBV4-2 to TRBJ2-3; no reliable D call. This CDR3 is 16 amino acids long. V lost 0 bases and J lost 2, with 12 bases in between. CDR1 is LGHNA, CDR2 YNFKEQ, per germline. The CDR3: CASSQERLGATDTQYF. The CDR3 region has the DNA TGTGCCAGCAGCCAAGAGAGGCTAGGTGCCACAGATACGCAGTATTTT.

The gene calls are TRBV11-2 and TRBJ2-6; D is undetermined. Trimming removed 6 bases from V and 2 bases from J, with 8 bases in between. The CDR3 extends over 14 amino acids. Germline V gene sequence: CDR1 SGHAT, CDR2 FQNNGV. The CDR3 spells CASRQTAGANVLTF. The CDR3 DNA follows: TGTGCCAGCAGACAGACGGCTGGGGCCAACGTCCTGACTTTC.

This rearrangement joins TRBV6-2 or TRBV6-3 to TRBJ1-2; TRBD1 matches at 9 bases. V shed 0 bases, J shed 4 bases, and the junction held 3 bases outside the gene matches. The CDR3 is 15 amino acids. Germline lookup yields CDR1 MNHEY and CDR2 SVGEGT. CDR3 region: CASSYSSDRGYGYTF. CDR3 coding DNA: TGTGCCAGCAGTTACTCCTCGGACAGGGGCTATGGCTACACCTTC.

The chain is built from TRBV24-1 and TRBJ2-1, with TRBD2 as a possible D gene (6 bases). Germline loops: CDR1 KGHDR, CDR2 SFDVKD. CDR3 length: 15 residues. V lost 7 bases, J lost 5 bases, and 17 bases lay in between. CDR3 in amino acids: CATREGAAQNNEQFF. In DNA form, the CDR3 reads TGTGCCACCAGGGAGGGAGCGGCACAAAACAATGAGCAGTTCTTC.

The CDR3 DNA sequence: TGCGCCAGCAGCCAAGCCCCGGGACAGTCCACAGATACGCAGTATTTT. Residues: CASSQAPGQSTDTQYF. The rearrangement joins TRBV4-3 to TRBJ2-3; 7 bases align to TRBD1. Germline trimming cut 1 base from V and 2 bases from J; bases unmatched to any gene: 6. This CDR3 comprises 16 residues. The germline CDR1 and CDR2 sequences are LGHNA and YSLEER.

V usage is TRBV5-1 and J usage is TRBJ1-6; TRBD1 matches 7 bases. With 0 bases clipped from V and 10 bases from J, the junction kept 4 bases outside the gene matches. From germline, CDR1 is SGHRS and CDR2 YFSETQ. This CDR3 region has 14 residues. For the CDR3, the DNA is TGCGCCAGCAGCTTGGTAGGGGGCGACTCACCCCTCCACTTT. Its translation is CASSLVGGDSPLHF. Filled out from reference TRBV5-1 and TRBJ1-6, the complete variable domain reads KAGVTQTPRYLIKTRGQQVTLSCSPISGHRSVSWYQQTPGQGLQFLFEYFSETQRNKGNFPGRFSGRQFSNSRSEMNVSTLELGDSALYLCASSLVGGDSPLHFGNGTRLTVT.

CDR3 DNA sequence: TGCGCCAGCAGCTTGGGCCGGGGGAGCTATGGCTACACCTTC. Its translation is CASSLGRGSYGYTF. The chain carries TRBV5-1 and TRBJ1-2, with a possible D match to TRBD1 (5 bases). The CDR3 is made up of 14 amino acids. Trimming left V 0 bases short and J 4 bases short, with 10 bases between. Per the germline V gene, CDR1 is SGHRS and CDR2 is YFSETQ.

This chain joins TRBV24-1 and TRBJ1-2, with a weak D call TRBD1 (6 bases). The CDR3 is made up of 12 amino acids. The germline gives CDR1 KGHDR, CDR2 SFDVKD. The V end lost 2 bases, the J end lost 6 bases, and 6 bases lay between the germline ends. In DNA form, the CDR3 reads TGTGCCACCAGTGATTCAGGGGATGGCTACACCTTC. Encoded protein: CATSDSGDGYTF.

V is TRBV18 and J is TRBJ1-1, with 8 bases matching TRBD1. Germline trimming cut 6 bases from V and 1 base from J; bases unmatched to any gene: 1. In germline, CDR1 is KGHSH, CDR2 LQKENI. The CDR3 contains 13 residues. The CDR3 region is CASSGQANTEAFF. As DNA, the CDR3 is TGTGCCAGCTCGGGACAGGCGAACACTGAAGCTTTCTTT. The complete variable domain, with remaining parts taken from reference TRBV18 and TRBJ1-1, reads NAGVMQNPRHLVRRRGQEARLRCSPMKGHSHVYWYRQLPEEGLKFMVYLQKENIIDESGMPKERFSAEFPKEGPSILRIQQVVRGDSAAYFCASSGQANTEAFFGQGTRLTVV.